This is a list of T cell receptor beta chains from one sample in a study of T-cell memory formation after mild COVID-19. MiXCR, run by TCRdb on the 5' RACE reads, gives a single entry per CDR3 protein. The top ten hold approximately 2.3% of the sample, which has around 130,000 distinct CDR3 sequences, approximately 5.9% seen once. Material: PBMCs or a T cell subset sorted from them (not recorded which). The receptors originated from an adult woman who had mild COVID-19 (a few samples of this study predate the infection). Cell type and time point are not known. Both conserved end residues are part of each CDR3. D genes are given only for firm matches.

J: TRBJ2-7
V: TRBV7-2
D: .
CDR3: CASSAFYEQYF

J: TRBJ2-3
V: TRBV6-6
D: .
CDR3: CASSYQEDRAQYF

J: TRBJ2-7
V: TRBV5-1
D: TRBD1
CDR3: CASRRTGETVSYEQYF

J: TRBJ2-1
V: TRBV4-3
D: .
CDR3: CASSDRRNSYNEQFF

J: TRBJ2-1
V: TRBV7-9
D: TRBD2
CDR3: CASRGLASGSNEQFF

J: TRBJ2-1
V: TRBV10-3
D: .
CDR3: CAISEWSNYNEQFF

J: TRBJ2-7
V: TRBV5-1
D: .
CDR3: CASSLPRDGYEQYF

J: TRBJ2-3
V: TRBV4-1
D: .
CDR3: CASSHAITGGGAGTDTQYF

J: TRBJ1-4
V: TRBV5-1
D: .
CDR3: CASSKGGKGEKLFF

J: TRBJ1-1
V: TRBV4-1
D: .
CDR3: CASSQASLGDREAFF

J: TRBJ1-2
V: TRBV18
D: .
CDR3: CASSPPGDYGYTF

J: TRBJ2-3
V: TRBV7-9
D: .
CDR3: CASSRQTGTDTQYF

J: TRBJ2-5
V: TRBV3-1
D: .
CDR3: CASGRDAFTETQYF

J: TRBJ2-3
V: TRBV7-3
D: .
CDR3: CASSLTGSHTDTQYF

J: TRBJ2-7
V: TRBV12-3/TRBV12-4
D: .
CDR3: CASSFEGYEQYF

J: TRBJ2-3
V: TRBV7-2
D: .
CDR3: CASSRYPPGAYTDTQYF

J: TRBJ1-5
V: TRBV9
D: .
CDR3: CASSVGVSQPQHF

J: TRBJ1-3
V: TRBV7-7
D: TRBD1
CDR3: CASSPGGGRALGNTIYF

J: TRBJ2-1
V: TRBV24-1
D: TRBD2
CDR3: CATSDPLSGGKHEQFF

J: TRBJ2-3
V: TRBV18
D: TRBD2
CDR3: CASSPLRASGRTDTQYF

J: TRBJ1-6
V: TRBV4-1
D: .
CDR3: CASSQPGIYNSPLHF

J: TRBJ2-3
V: TRBV6-5
D: .
CDR3: CASSYTYTDTQYF

J: TRBJ2-1
V: TRBV12-3/TRBV12-4
D: .
CDR3: CASSLEVAYNEQFF

J: TRBJ2-5
V: TRBV7-2
D: TRBD2
CDR3: CASSLDGTSGETQYF

J: TRBJ1-5
V: TRBV6-2/TRBV6-3
D: TRBD1
CDR3: CASAEPRQGTQPQHF

J: TRBJ2-1
V: TRBV18
D: TRBD2
CDR3: CASSPRTSGVYNEQFF

J: TRBJ1-2
V: TRBV24-1
D: TRBD1
CDR3: CATSDPGQGDYGYTF

J: TRBJ1-2
V: TRBV5-1
D: .
CDR3: CASSLANRVQQDGYTF

J: TRBJ2-3
V: TRBV5-1
D: .
CDR3: CASQRGGGSTDTQYF

J: TRBJ2-7
V: TRBV5-1
D: .
CDR3: CASSLTWASYEQYF

J: TRBJ1-6
V: TRBV7-9
D: .
CDR3: CASTAQSGANSPLHF

J: TRBJ2-1
V: TRBV12-3/TRBV12-4
D: TRBD2
CDR3: CASSLAGGFGEQFF

J: TRBJ2-3
V: TRBV20-1
D: TRBD1
CDR3: CSAKEQGVVIGTQYF

J: TRBJ2-2
V: TRBV4-2
D: TRBD2
CDR3: CASSQEASGGFTGELFF

J: TRBJ1-2
V: TRBV3-1
D: .
CDR3: CASSHGPNYGYTF

J: TRBJ2-7
V: TRBV6-6
D: .
CDR3: CASSNDSYEQYF

J: TRBJ1-4
V: TRBV5-1
D: .
CDR3: CASSWAVGLDEKLFF

J: TRBJ2-5
V: TRBV6-1
D: .
CDR3: CASSEVYEETQYF

J: TRBJ1-2
V: TRBV12-3/TRBV12-4
D: .
CDR3: CASSPGGYGYTF

J: TRBJ2-1
V: TRBV5-4
D: .
CDR3: CASRHPGSQGHNEQFF

J: TRBJ1-1
V: TRBV5-1
D: TRBD1
CDR3: CASSWDSMNTEALF

J: TRBJ2-5
V: TRBV15
D: TRBD1
CDR3: CATSRDRRQGKETQYF

J: TRBJ2-1
V: TRBV15
D: TRBD2
CDR3: CATSRDKTSGDPRDEQFF

J: TRBJ2-2
V: TRBV20-1
D: .
CDR3: CSAQGSTGELFF

J: TRBJ2-1
V: TRBV24-1
D: .
CDR3: CATSGAPQLYTEQFF

J: TRBJ2-3
V: TRBV20-1
D: TRBD2
CDR3: CSANRVLSGGLYTDTQYF